This TCR beta chain originates from a study of beta chain features in type 1 diabetes. The V gene lost 3 bases and the J gene lost 3 bases, with 5 bases spanning the gap. CDR1 SGHAT and CDR2 FQNNGV come from the germline V gene. This CDR3 is built from 12 residues. Of the isolated RNA, all was reverse transcribed, and so the sequenced material was expressed TCRB transcripts. TCRdb's copy holds only in-frame clones and misses some; the assay was immunoSEQ multiplex PCR. The sample consists of 300,000 or so clones, 8% of them appearing once. The chain combines TRBV11-2 with TRBJ2-5; no firm D call. This TCR derives from a young woman in good health. Input material: central memory CD4+ T cells from blood. CDR3 bases: TGTGCCAGCAGCTTCTACGAAGAGACCCAGTACTTC. Its protein is CASSFYEETQYF.